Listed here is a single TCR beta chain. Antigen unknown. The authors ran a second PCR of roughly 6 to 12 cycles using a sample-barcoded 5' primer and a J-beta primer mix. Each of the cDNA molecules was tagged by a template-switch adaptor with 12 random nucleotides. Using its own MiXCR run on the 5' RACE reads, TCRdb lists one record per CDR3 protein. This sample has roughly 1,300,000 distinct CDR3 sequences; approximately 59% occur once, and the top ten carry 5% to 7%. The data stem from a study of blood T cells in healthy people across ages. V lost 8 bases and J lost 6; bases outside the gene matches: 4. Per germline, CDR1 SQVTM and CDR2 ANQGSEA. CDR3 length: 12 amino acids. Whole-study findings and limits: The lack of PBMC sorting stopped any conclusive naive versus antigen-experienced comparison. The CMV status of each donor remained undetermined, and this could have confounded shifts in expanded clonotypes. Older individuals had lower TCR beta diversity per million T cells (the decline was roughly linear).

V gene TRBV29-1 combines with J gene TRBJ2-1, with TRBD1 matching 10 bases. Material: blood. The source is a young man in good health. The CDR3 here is CSMGDRGNEQFF. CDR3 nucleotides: TGCAGCATGGGGGACAGGGGCAATGAGCAGTTCTTC.